This paragraph reports one T cell receptor (beta chain). The sample holds a few counts of this clone. Its specific antigen is unknown. Within one base of it there is no much larger clone, and no base qualities were kept. The CDR3 covers 16 residues, taking in both the cysteine and the phenylalanine. Only CDR3 DNA is held: 48 bases, read in frame from base 1. CDR1 and CDR2 were assigned from the germline V gene as MNHEY and SVGAGI. V drops 0 bases and J drops 3 bases, leaving 15 bases in between. The sample is drawn from a study of blood T cell repertoires in COVID-19 (TCRdb year 2020). Context from the whole study: Samples from collaborators originated in the United States, Italy and Spain and spanned both the acute and convalescent phases of COVID-19. The material from the prospective study consisted of cDNA or gDNA derived from T cells, B-cell-depleted T cells, or PBMCs. Subjects who had been exposed to COVID-19, were actively infected with it, or had recovered from it provided the deeply sampled blood TCRbeta repertoires that made up the dataset. A freely available public database, intended as a resource for researchers studying the immune response to SARS-CoV-2, is where the repertoires were released. The samples were drawn from the first 160 participants of the ongoing ImmuneRACE study and from over a thousand subjects provided by 6 global collaborators. A de-identified subject ID, COVID-19 status, age in years and sex were almost always included in the sample metadata. Where available, HLA class I and class II types were obtained from metadata supplied by the sample provider rather than from assay-based typing. Results and caveats for the whole study, not just this receptor: Clinical and demographic metadata were provided uncurated, with the amount varying by source and participant.

Whole blood was collected in K2EDTA tubes by collaborating institutions according to the institutions' own protocols. For TCRbeta analysis, collaborator samples were shipped as frozen whole blood, as isolated PBMCs, or as DNA extracted from either sample type. TCRbeta CDR3 regions were amplified from genomic DNA using the immunoSEQ Assay, a bias-controlled multiplex PCR. As for the authors' bioinformatics: Within the assay, amplification of reference gene primers was used to estimate how many nucleated cells each sample contained. To quantify the absolute abundance of each unique TCRbeta CDR3 rearrangement, sequence reads were collapsed and filtered. For each sample, productive Simpson clonality was calculated as the square root of Simpson's diversity index over productive rearrangements. Drawn from immuneACCESS, this table holds only the in-frame rearrangements with V and J called that TCRdb kept. Clones are partly lost; checked studies trace under half to an unresolved V gene and leave the rest unexplained. The DNA was the basis for D and trimming; V, J and clone size are from that table. The sample table holds roughly 68,000 clones, of which roughly 87% were seen once. Of the sample, about 4.9% falls within the top ten clones.

This TCR was recovered from a woman aged 50 to 60 with active COVID-19. The V and J genes are TRBV6-5 and TRBJ2-7; the D gene is perhaps TRBD2, on 6 matching bases. The sample consisted of peripheral blood. The CDR3 corresponds to CASSYSITGTFYEQYF. The DNA sequence is as follows: TGTGCCAGCAGTTACTCAATTACCGGGACTTTCTACGAGCAGTACTTC.